A few counts support the clone carrying this TCR beta chain. Sequence at one end of the junction differs from germline and may be a read error. The data were taken from a study of T-cell memory formation after mild COVID-19. TCRdb re-analysed the 5' RACE reads in MiXCR, keeping a single row per CDR3 protein. Here the sample spans under 450,000 distinct CDR3 sequences, 20% to 25% being singletons. The germline V gene encodes CDR1 DFQATT and CDR2 SNEGSKA (reference sequence). The CDR3 runs 12 residues. The V and J genes are TRBV20-1 and TRBJ2-3; 11 bases map to TRBD2. Sequenced sample: PBMCs or a T cell subset sorted from them (not recorded which). The receptor comes from a man between 18 and 29 years old who had mild COVID-19 (a few samples of this study predate the infection). Cell type and time point are not known. The CDR3 is CSARALAGGQSF. CDR3 bases: TGCAGTGCTAGAGCCCTAGCGGGGGGTCAGAGTTTT.